The 8 T cell receptor beta chains below were found in one sample sequenced in a study of OX40 agonist ivuxolimab in advanced cancers. Libraries were prepared by immunoSEQ multiplex PCR; TCRdb keeps only in-frame clonotypes and omits some of them. The sample shows about 80,000 clones, approximately 92% of them seen only once. The sample in question was CD4+ or CD8+ T cells sorted from blood, obtained in a trial of the OX40 agonist ivuxolimab. These receptors were collected from an adult with an advanced solid tumor such as melanoma, head and neck, liver or kidney cancer.

V and J are TRBV18 and TRBJ2-1, with D perhaps matching TRBD1 or TRBD2 (6 bases each). Between the trimmed V and J ends, which lost 5 bases and 5 bases, there was a span of 19 bases. CDR1 KGHSH and CDR2 LQKENI come from the germline V gene. The CDR3 sequence is 16 residues long. Written as DNA, the CDR3 is TGTGCCAGCTCAAAAAAATCTAGCGCAGGGGACAATGAGCAGTTCTTC. Its protein product is CASSKKSSAGDNEQFF. Variable domain in full (rest from reference TRBV18 and TRBJ2-1): NAGVMQNPRHLVRRRGQEARLRCSPMKGHSHVYWYRQLPEEGLKFMVYLQKENIIDESGMPKERFSAEFPKEGPSILRIQQVVRGDSAAYFCASSKKSSAGDNEQFFGPGTRLTVL.

This clone is a singleton in its sample. The V and J genes are TRBV28 and TRBJ2-3; 7 bases are a match to TRBD2. The ends lost 6 bases at V and 5 bases at J; junction bases unmatched: 14. Germline-derived CDR1 and CDR2 are MDHEN and SYDVKM. The CDR3 covers 16 residues. The CDR3: CASRLAGAFRGDTQYF. The CDR3 coding sequence is TGTGCCAGCAGGTTGGCGGGAGCTTTCCGTGGAGATACGCAGTATTTT.

The chain recombines TRBV5-1 with TRBJ2-5, with 9 bases fitting TRBD1. V gave up 4 bases and J gave up 5 bases; unmatched junction bases: 12. The CDR3 loop spans 16 amino acids. CDR1 SGHRS and CDR2 YFSETQ come from the germline V gene. In DNA form, the CDR3 reads TGCGCCAGCAGCGAAGGTAAACAGGGGGCTTTGGAGACCCAGTACTTC. This sequence encodes CASSEGKQGALETQYF.

The chain combines TRBV5-6 with TRBJ1-2, with a tentative D call TRBD1 (6 bases). The CDR3 spans 13 residues. Trimming removed 3 bases at V and 1 base at J, with 7 bases between. Germline V gene sequence: CDR1 SGHDT, CDR2 YYEEEE. CDR3 bases: TGTGCCAGCAGCTCACAGGGTAACTATGGCTACACCTTC. Amino acid sequence: CASSSQGNYGYTF.

J is TRBJ1-5 and V is TRBV7-9; D is perhaps TRBD1 (5 bases). Trimming shortened V by 1 base and J by 7 bases, and 14 bases separated the two germline ends. Germline loops: CDR1 SEHNR, CDR2 FQNEAQ (reference sequence). This CDR3 region has 15 residues. CDR3 loop: CASSLGVGVRQPQHF. CDR3 coding DNA: TGTGCCAGCAGCTTAGGTGTAGGGGTAAGGCAGCCCCAGCATTTT.

The genes are TRBV9 and TRBJ2-1; TRBD2 matches 7 bases. The CDR3 consists of 15 residues. Germline assignment: CDR1 SGDLS and CDR2 YYNGEE. With V trimmed by 4 bases and J by 8 bases, 12 bases remained unmatched. The CDR3 DNA follows: TGTGCCAGCAGCCCGAGGGGAGCGGGAAGAGATGAGCAGTTCTTC. Translating gives CASSPRGAGRDEQFF.

This chain links TRBV1 with TRBJ2-7; the tabulated D call, TRBD2, remains unverified against the DNA. TRBV1 is a known pseudogene. The CDR3 sequence is 16 residues long. The CDR3 sequence: CTSSQRKWSLAYEQYF. The CDR3 DNA sequence: TGCACCAGCAGCCAGCGAAAGTGGAGCCTCGCCTACGAGCAGTACTTC.

The chain employs TRBV7-2 and TRBJ2-7, with a weak D call TRBD2 (6 bases). The CDR3 has 15 amino acids. Germline CDR1 SGHTA, CDR2 FQGNSA. V was pared by 1 base and J by 0 bases, with 10 bases between. DNA of the CDR3: TGTGCCAGCAGCTTAGTTGCGGGAAGCTCCTACGAGCAGTACTTC. It encodes CASSLVAGSSYEQYF.